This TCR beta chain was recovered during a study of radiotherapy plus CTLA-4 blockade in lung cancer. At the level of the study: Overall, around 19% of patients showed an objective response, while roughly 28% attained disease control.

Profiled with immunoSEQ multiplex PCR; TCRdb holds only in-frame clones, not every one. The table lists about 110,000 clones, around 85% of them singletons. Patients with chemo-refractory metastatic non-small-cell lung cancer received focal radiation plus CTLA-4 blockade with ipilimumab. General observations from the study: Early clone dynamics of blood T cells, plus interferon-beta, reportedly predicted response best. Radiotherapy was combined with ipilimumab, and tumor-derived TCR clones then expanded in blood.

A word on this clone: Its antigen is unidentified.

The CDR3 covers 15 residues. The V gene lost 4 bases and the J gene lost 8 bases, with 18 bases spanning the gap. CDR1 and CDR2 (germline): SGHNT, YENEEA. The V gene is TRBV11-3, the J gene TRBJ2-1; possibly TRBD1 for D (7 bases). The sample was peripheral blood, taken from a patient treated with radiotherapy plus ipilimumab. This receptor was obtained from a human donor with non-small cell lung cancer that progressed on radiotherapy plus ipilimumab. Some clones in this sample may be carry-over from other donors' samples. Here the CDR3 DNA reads TGTGCCAGCAGCTCGCGCTCAATCAGGGGGGATGAGCAGTTCTTC. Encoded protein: CASSSRSIRGDEQFF.